This T cell receptor beta chain was profiled in a study of CD8 T cells in Susac syndrome. The sequenced target, TCR beta, came from blood CD8+ and CD4+ T cells. Each multiple sclerosis control was a treatment-naive patient with relapsing-remitting disease that was either stable or active. Study-wide points: The relatively small number of individuals in the TCR sequencing and HLA analysis was acknowledged by the study.

Germline trimming cut 6 bases from V and 8 bases from J; bases unmatched to any gene: 5. Germline loops: CDR1 MNHEY, CDR2 SVGAGI. The CDR3 has 14 residues. Of note for this clonotype: The antigen remains undetermined.

Reverse transcription of roughly 0.45 to 1 ug RNA was carried out with random hexamers. The authors amplified TCR beta CDR3 across 54 Vbeta and 13 Jbeta using immunoSEQ multiplex PCR. TCRdb reanalysed the immunoSEQ multiplex PCR reads using MiXCR and keeps one entry per CDR3 protein. Of 73,000 or so distinct CDR3 sequences listed, over 85% are singletons. Input material: CD8+ T cells from PBMCs. The chain recombines TRBV6-5 with TRBJ2-2, with TRBD2 matching 11 bases. This TCR was sampled from a human donor with multiple sclerosis. CDR3 sequence: CASRLAGELGELFF. DNA for the CDR3: TGTGCCAGCAGACTAGCGGGGGAATTGGGGGAGCTGTTTTTT.